The rows below give T cell receptor beta chains drawn from one sample of a study of blood T cells in healthy people across ages. One entry per CDR3 protein, called by TCRdb with MiXCR from the 5' RACE reads. The sample shows about 1,500,000 distinct CDR3 sequences, over 25% of them seen only once. The sample consisted of blood. The receptors here all came from a woman in her twenties or thirties in good health. Each CDR3 is given with its conserved first and last residue.

>TRBV6-2/TRBV6-3|TRBJ2-5
CASEGAVVEETQYF
>TRBV5-6|TRBJ1-1
CASSVGQGVASNTEAFF
>TRBV29-1|TRBJ2-5
CSGDAHQGETQYF
>TRBV6-5|TRBJ2-3
CASSYAGRGGGTDTQYF
>TRBV28|TRBJ1-5
CASSSGPKNQPQHF
>TRBV7-8|TRBJ1-1
CASSFRESGRLNTEAFF
>TRBV20-1|TRBJ1-1
CSARDLLGGVNTEAFF
>TRBV7-9|TRBJ2-6
CASSLAKTSGANVLTF
>TRBV20-1|TRBJ2-1
CSASSDRHNEQFF
>TRBV29-1|TRBJ2-7
CSVAWSEGEQYF
>TRBV20-1|TRBJ2-3
CSARLRLFTDTQYF
>TRBV7-2|TRBJ1-2
CASSSPRRMYGYTF
>TRBV7-9|TRBJ1-2
CASSLGVGGLTYGYTF
>TRBV19|TRBJ2-7
CASSIAGGSLDEQYF
>TRBV7-9|TRBJ2-7
CASSDSQGQSYEQYF
>TRBV7-2|TRBJ2-5
CASSAGGSWETQYF
>TRBV29-1|TRBJ2-5
CSVEFRGRETQYF